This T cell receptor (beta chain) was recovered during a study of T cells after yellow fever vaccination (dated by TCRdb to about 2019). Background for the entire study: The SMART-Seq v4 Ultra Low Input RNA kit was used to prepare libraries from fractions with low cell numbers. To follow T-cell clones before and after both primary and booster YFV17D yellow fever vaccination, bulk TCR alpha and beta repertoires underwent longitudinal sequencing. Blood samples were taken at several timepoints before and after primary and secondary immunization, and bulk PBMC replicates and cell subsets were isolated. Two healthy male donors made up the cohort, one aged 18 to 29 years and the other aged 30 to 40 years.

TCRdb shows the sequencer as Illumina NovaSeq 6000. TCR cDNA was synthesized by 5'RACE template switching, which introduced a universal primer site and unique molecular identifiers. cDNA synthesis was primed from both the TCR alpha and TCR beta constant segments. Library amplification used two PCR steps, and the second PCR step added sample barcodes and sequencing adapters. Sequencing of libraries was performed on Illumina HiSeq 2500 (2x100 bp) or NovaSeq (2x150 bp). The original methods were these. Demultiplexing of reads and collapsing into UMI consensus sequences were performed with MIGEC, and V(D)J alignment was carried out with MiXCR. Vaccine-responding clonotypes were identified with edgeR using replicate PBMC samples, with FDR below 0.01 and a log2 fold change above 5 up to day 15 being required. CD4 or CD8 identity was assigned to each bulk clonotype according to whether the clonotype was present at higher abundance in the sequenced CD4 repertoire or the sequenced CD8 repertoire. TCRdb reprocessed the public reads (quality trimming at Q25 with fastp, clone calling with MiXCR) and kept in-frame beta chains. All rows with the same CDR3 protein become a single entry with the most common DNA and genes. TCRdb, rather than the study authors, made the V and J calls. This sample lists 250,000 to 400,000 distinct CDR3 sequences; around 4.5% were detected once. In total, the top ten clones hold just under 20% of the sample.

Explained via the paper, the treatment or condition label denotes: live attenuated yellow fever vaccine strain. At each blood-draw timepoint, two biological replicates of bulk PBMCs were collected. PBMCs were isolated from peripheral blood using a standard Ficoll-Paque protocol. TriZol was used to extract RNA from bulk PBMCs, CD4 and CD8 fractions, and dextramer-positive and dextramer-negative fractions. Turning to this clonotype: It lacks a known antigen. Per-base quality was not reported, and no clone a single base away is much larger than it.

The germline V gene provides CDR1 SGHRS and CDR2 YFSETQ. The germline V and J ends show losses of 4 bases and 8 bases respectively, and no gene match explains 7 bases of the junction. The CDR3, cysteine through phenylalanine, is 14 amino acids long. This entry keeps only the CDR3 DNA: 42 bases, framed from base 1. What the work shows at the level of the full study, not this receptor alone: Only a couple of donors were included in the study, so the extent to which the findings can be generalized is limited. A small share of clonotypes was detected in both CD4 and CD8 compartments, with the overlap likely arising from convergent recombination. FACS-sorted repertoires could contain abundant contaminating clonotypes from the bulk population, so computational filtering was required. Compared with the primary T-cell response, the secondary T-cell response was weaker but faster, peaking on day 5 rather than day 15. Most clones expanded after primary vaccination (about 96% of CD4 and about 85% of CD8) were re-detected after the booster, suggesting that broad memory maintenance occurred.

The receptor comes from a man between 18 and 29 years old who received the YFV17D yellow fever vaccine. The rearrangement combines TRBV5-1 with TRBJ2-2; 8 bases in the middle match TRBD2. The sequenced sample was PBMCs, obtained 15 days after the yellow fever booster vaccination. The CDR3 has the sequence CASSRGGSPGELFF. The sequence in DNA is TGCGCCAGCAGCCGGGGGGGTTCCCCTGGGGAGCTGTTTTTT.